Sequencing of this T cell receptor beta chain was carried out in a study of shared clonotypes between healthy human individuals. On the study more broadly: The cohort had two women and a few men, ages 18 to 49.

The naive CD8 fraction comprised CD45RO-negative cells positively selected for CCR7 and excluded terminally differentiated effector memory CD45RA+ cells. From germline, CDR1 is SGHTA and CDR2 FQGNSA. V shed 4 bases and J shed 3 bases, with 10 bases lying between them. The CDR3 spans 13 residues. General observations from the study: Few donors restricted represented genetic and exposure-history diversity.

In the study's own analysis: Filtering differed because ImmunoSEQ produced junction-only sequences that carried no quality scores. Data came from immunoSEQ multiplex PCR; TCRdb stores just in-frame clones and leaves some out. V and J calls and clone size are those listed in that table; D and trimming were worked out from the DNA. This sample has 2 million to 2.5 million clones, with just under 95% found just once. A word on this clone: Its antigen is unknown.

The specimen was naive CD8+ T cells sorted from blood. This chain uses TRBV7-2 with TRBJ2-7, with a tentative D call TRBD1 (5 bases). This receptor was taken from a man between 18 and 29 years old in good health. The CDR3 DNA reads TGTGCCAGCAGCTCAGACAGCCACTACGAGCAGTACTTC. It specifies CASSSDSHYEQYF.